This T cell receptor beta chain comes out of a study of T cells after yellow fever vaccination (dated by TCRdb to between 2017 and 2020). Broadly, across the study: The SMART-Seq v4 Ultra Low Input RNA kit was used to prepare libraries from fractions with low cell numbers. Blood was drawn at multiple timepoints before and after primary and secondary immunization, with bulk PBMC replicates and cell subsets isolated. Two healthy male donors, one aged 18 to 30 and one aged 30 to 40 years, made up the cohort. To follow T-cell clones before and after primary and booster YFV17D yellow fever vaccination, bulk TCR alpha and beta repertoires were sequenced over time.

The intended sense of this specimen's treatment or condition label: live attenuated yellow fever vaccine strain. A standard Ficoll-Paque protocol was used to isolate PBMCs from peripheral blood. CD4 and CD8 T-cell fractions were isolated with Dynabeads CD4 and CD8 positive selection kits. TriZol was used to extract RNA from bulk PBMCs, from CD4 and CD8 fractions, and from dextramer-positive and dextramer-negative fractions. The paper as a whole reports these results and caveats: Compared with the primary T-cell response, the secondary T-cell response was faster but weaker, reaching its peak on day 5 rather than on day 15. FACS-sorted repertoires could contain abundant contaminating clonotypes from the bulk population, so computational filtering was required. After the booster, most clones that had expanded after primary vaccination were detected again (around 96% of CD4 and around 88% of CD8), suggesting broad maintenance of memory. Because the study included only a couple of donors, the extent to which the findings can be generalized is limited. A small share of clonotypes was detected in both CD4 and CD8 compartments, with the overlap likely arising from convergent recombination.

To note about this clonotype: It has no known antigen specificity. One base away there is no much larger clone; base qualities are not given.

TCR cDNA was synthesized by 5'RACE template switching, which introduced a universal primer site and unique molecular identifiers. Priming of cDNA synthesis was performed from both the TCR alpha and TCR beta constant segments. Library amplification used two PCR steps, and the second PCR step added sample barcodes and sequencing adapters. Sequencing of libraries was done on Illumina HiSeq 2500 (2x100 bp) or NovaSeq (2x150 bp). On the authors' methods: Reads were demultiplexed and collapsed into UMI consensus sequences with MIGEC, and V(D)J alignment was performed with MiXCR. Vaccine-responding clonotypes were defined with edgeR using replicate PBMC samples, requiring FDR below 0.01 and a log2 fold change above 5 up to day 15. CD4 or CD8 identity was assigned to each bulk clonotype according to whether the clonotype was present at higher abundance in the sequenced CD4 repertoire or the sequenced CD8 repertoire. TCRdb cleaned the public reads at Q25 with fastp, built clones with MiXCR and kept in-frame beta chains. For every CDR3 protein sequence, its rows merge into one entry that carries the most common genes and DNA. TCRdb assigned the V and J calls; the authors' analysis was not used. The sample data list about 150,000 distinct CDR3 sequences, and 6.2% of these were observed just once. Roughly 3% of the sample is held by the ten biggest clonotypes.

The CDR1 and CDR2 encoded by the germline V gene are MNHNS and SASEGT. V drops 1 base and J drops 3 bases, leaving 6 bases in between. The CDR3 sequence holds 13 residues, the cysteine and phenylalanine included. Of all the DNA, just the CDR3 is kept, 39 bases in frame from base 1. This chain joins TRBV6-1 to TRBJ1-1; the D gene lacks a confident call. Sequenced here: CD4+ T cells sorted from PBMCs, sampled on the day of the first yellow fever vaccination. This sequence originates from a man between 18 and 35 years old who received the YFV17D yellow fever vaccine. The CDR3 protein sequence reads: CASSEVGYTEAFF. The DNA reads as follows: TGTGCCAGCAGTGAAGTAGGCTACACTGAAGCTTTCTTT.